This T cell receptor (beta chain) emerged from a study of shared clonotypes between healthy human individuals. Study results and caveats: Large depth notwithstanding, sorted-subset sequencing proved incomplete by rarefaction.

The CDR3 is made up of 13 amino acids. Germline CDR1 is MNHEY and CDR2 is SVGAGI. V was shortened by 8 bases and J by 2 bases, with 11 bases between the two germline ends. A remark on this clone: Its antigen remains unknown.

Genomic DNA of each subset was evenly split across several immunoSEQ plates. It was 150 to 250 ng DNA, 25,000 to 35,000 T cell genomes, that sorted-subset replicate PCRs used. The table came from immunoSEQ multiplex PCR; TCRdb's copy has only in-frame clones and leaves some out. The profile covers around 1,900,000 clones, with roughly 95% appearing a single time and 1.5% to 2% taken by the ten largest. CD45RO-negative CD8 cells positively selected for CCR7 made up the naive population, which excluded terminally differentiated effector memory CD45RA+ cells. There were no recent acute infections or vaccinations among the donors, who were healthy HIV-negative adults.

The rearrangement joins TRBV6-5 to TRBJ2-3; perhaps TRBD2 as D (5 bases). Sequenced material: naive CD8+ T cells from PBMCs. This clonotype originated in a young man in good health. Some clones in this sample may be carry-over from other donors' samples. CDR3 loop: CASGRALTDTQYF. The CDR3 nucleotides are TGTGCCAGCGGGAGAGCGCTCACAGATACGCAGTATTTT.